The 27 T cell receptor beta chains reported below all come from one sample, sequenced in a study of T cell responses to AZD1222 COVID-19 vaccine. TCRdb keeps only in-frame clones here, not all; method: immunoSEQ multiplex PCR. The sample lists some 150,000 clones, around 90% seen once, with roughly 5% in the top ten. Sequenced here: peripheral blood, sampled on day 0 of AZD1222 vaccination. These receptors were taken from an adult in good health.

The rearrangement uses TRBV7-3 and TRBJ1-4; D is perhaps TRBD1 (5 bases). Trimming stripped 5 bases from V and 10 bases from J, with 14 bases between. This CDR3 has 13 residues. Germline CDR1 reads SGHTA; CDR2 reads FQGTGA. CDR3 amino acids: CASSPGTGGKLFF. The CDR3 bases are TGTGCCAGCAGCCCAGGGACGGGCGGAAAACTGTTTTTT.

This chain joins TRBV6-5 and TRBJ2-1; 11 bases are a match to TRBD1. Germline CDR1 and CDR2: MNHEY and SVGAGI. This CDR3 region has 16 residues. Trimming at V came to 4 bases and at J to 3 bases, leaving 5 bases not matched to a gene. CDR3 in amino acids: CASSFSGTGGYNEQFF. DNA for the CDR3: TGTGCCAGCAGTTTCTCCGGGACAGGGGGCTACAATGAGCAGTTCTTC.

The rearrangement joins TRBV6-6 to TRBJ2-1; no definite D call. Germline CDR1 MNHNY, CDR2 SVGAGI (reference sequence). Between the trimmed V and J ends, which lost 2 bases and 2 bases, there was a span of 10 bases. The CDR3 is made up of 15 amino acids. CDR3 in DNA: TGTGCCAGCAGTTACAGTGCCCCTCCCTACAATGAGCAGTTCTTC. Protein product: CASSYSAPPYNEQFF.

This chain connects TRBV27 to TRBJ1-1; 8 bases fit TRBD1. V shed 2 bases and J 5 bases; nucleotides not matched to a gene: 7. The germline V gene has CDR1 MNHEY and CDR2 SMNVEV (reference sequence). CDR3 size: 15 residues. The CDR3 loop reads CASSLIGTGLTEAFF. CDR3 sequence (DNA): TGTGCCAGCAGTTTAATAGGGACAGGTTTAACTGAAGCTTTCTTT.

The V gene is TRBV4-3, the J gene TRBJ1-1; weak D call: TRBD1 (5 bases). This CDR3 region has 16 residues. V lost 2 bases and J 3 bases, leaving 16 bases between the germline ends. The germline V gene has CDR1 LGHNA and CDR2 YSLEER. CDR3 amino acids: CASSQRTGTRDTEAFF. In DNA, the CDR3 is TGCGCCAGCAGCCAAAGGACCGGGACCAGGGACACTGAAGCTTTCTTT.

V usage is TRBV7-3 and J usage is TRBJ2-5; no definite D call. CDR1 SGHTA and CDR2 FQGTGA come from the germline V gene. The ends were cut back, 2 bases at V and 1 base at J, with 5 bases in the middle. The CDR3 covers 13 residues. This CDR3 is CASSLRLQETQYF. CDR3 nucleotides: TGTGCCAGCAGCTTACGGCTCCAAGAGACCCAGTACTTC.

This chain joins TRBV6-1 and TRBJ2-2; 7 nucleotides match TRBD2. With 2 bases clipped from V and 3 bases from J, the junction kept 21 bases outside the gene matches. The CDR3 is 21 amino acids. Germline CDR1 reads MNHNS; CDR2 reads SASEGT. The CDR3 is CASSEKRLGSWASGDTGELFF. The CDR3, as DNA: TGTGCCAGCAGTGAAAAGCGGTTGGGTAGCTGGGCTAGCGGCGACACCGGGGAGCTGTTTTTT.

The chain combines TRBV29-1 with TRBJ2-5, with TRBD2 identical over 13 bases. The CDR3 totals 15 residues. In germline, CDR1 is SQVTM, CDR2 ANQGSEA. Unmatched junction bases numbered 3, after V lost 1 base and J lost 4 bases. DNA for the CDR3: TGCAGCGTTGAAGGGACTAGCGGGGGTGGAGAGACCCAGTACTTC. Protein: CSVEGTSGGGETQYF.

This rearrangement joins TRBV5-4 to TRBJ1-6; D not resolved. The ends were cut back, 1 base at V and 6 bases at J, with 20 bases in the middle. This CDR3 region has 18 residues. Germline V gene data show CDR1 as SGHNT and CDR2 as YYREEE (reference sequence). CDR3 sequence (DNA): TGTGCCAGCAGCTTGAGATTGAGGCGCCGCTCCGCTAATTCACCCCTCCACTTT. Its protein product is CASSLRLRRRSANSPLHF.

Only one count was recorded for this clone. The V gene is TRBV6-5, the J gene TRBJ2-7; D is possibly TRBD2 (6 bases). The CDR3 is 13 amino acids. CDR1 is MNHEY, CDR2 SVGAGI, per germline. V lost 4 bases and J lost 0, with 7 bases in between. The CDR3 loop reads CASSSRGSYEQYF. The CDR3 region has the DNA TGTGCCAGCAGTTCGCGGGGCTCCTACGAGCAGTACTTC.

This clone is a singleton in its sample. J is TRBJ1-2 and V is TRBV6-5, with D possibly TRBD1 on 5 matching bases. V was pared by 10 bases and J by 0 bases, with 18 bases between. This CDR3 is built from 15 residues. From germline, CDR1 is MNHEY and CDR2 SVGAGI. The CDR3 loop reads CATQGRPLANYGYTF. CDR3 DNA: TGTGCCACCCAGGGTCGGCCCTTAGCTAACTATGGCTACACCTTC.

The chain is built from TRBV18 and TRBJ1-2; no definite D call. CDR1 is KGHSH and CDR2 is LQKENI in the germline V gene. The CDR3 has 16 amino acids. The V end was cut by 2 bases, the J end by 1 base, with 14 bases between. CDR3: CASSPAAIPFNYGYTF. CDR3 coding DNA: TGTGCCAGCTCACCAGCCGCCATACCATTTAACTATGGCTACACCTTC.

The chain recombines TRBV6-5 with TRBJ1-2; D is unclear. V was cut by 7 bases and J by 4 bases, with 10 bases left in between. The V gene's germline CDR1 is MNHEY and CDR2 SVGAGI. The CDR3 spans 12 residues. The CDR3, as DNA: TGTGCCAGCACAGATTCAGTCTATGGCTACACCTTC. It encodes CASTDSVYGYTF.

J is TRBJ2-7 and V is TRBV6-5; D tentatively reads TRBD1 or TRBD2 (5 bases each). The CDR3 sequence is 15 residues long. Germline CDR1 and CDR2: MNHEY and SVGAGI. Trimming took off 6 bases at V and 7 bases at J, with 22 bases between the two ends. This CDR3 is CASRDPGGVSQEQYF. The CDR3 DNA follows: TGTGCCAGCAGGGACCCTGGGGGAGTCAGCCAAGAGCAGTACTTC.

The CDR3 spells CASSSSVRQYF. In DNA, the CDR3 is TGTGCCAGCAGTTCTAGCGTTAGACAGTACTTC. The chain is built from TRBV6-2 or TRBV6-3 and TRBJ2-7; TRBD2 is a possible D gene (6 bases). The CDR3 covers 11 residues. Germline CDR1 is MNHEY and CDR2 is SVGEGT. Trimming pared 4 bases from V and 10 bases from J, leaving 11 bases between.

The chain couples TRBV11-3 to TRBJ2-2, with 8 bases lining up with TRBD1. The J segment lost 1 base and the V segment lost 3 bases, leaving 1 base of the junction unmatched. Germline-derived CDR1 and CDR2 are SGHNT and YENEEA. The CDR3 is made up of 15 amino acids. CDR3 residues: CASSFGQGNTGELFF. The CDR3 coding sequence is TGTGCCAGCAGCTTCGGACAGGGGAACACCGGGGAGCTGTTTTTT.

The genes are TRBV6-2 or TRBV6-3 and TRBJ2-6; no firm D call. Germline V gives CDR1 MNHEY, CDR2 SVGEGT. V lost 6 bases and J 2 bases, leaving 5 bases between the germline ends. This CDR3 is 13 amino acids long. CDR3 DNA sequence: TGTGCCAGCAGCAAACCTGGGGCCAACGTCCTGACTTTC. Protein sequence: CASSKPGANVLTF.

The rearrangement links TRBV6-2 or TRBV6-3 to TRBJ2-3; D is uncertain. CDR3 size: 15 residues. Trimming left V 0 bases short and J 0 bases short, with 7 bases between. Germline CDR1 and CDR2: MNHEY and SVGEGT. The CDR3 DNA follows: TGTGCCAGCAGTTACTCGATTGACAGCACAGATACGCAGTATTTT. Translating gives CASSYSIDSTDTQYF.

The chain recombines TRBV10-3 with TRBJ1-2; D not resolved. The CDR3 spans 14 residues. From germline, CDR1 is ENHRY and CDR2 SYGVKD. Trimming removed 4 bases at V and 5 bases at J, with 14 bases between. CDR3 sequence (DNA): TGTGCCATCAGTGGGAGAACTGGAGGGTATGGCTACACCTTC. Translation: CAISGRTGGYGYTF.

The rearrangement joins TRBV6-6 to TRBJ2-1; 9 nucleotides match TRBD2. From germline, CDR1 is MNHNY and CDR2 SVGAGI (reference sequence). The CDR3 spans 15 residues. Losses at the gene ends were 7 bases for V and 3 bases for J; bases not matched to a gene: 7. CDR3 in DNA: TGTGCCAGCATAGCGGGAGAAAAAGACTACAATGAGCAGTTCTTC. Translating it yields CASIAGEKDYNEQFF.

A single count supports this clone. This chain joins TRBV10-3 and TRBJ1-6; 9 positions match TRBD1. The V and J ends lost 8 bases and 7 bases, in that order; junction bases with no gene match: 9. The CDR3 totals 15 residues. Germline lookup yields CDR1 ENHRY and CDR2 SYGVKD. The CDR3: CAIGSQGQGNSPLHF. The CDR3 coding sequence is TGTGCCATCGGGTCGCAGGGACAGGGAAATTCACCCCTCCACTTT.

The chain joins TRBV9 to TRBJ2-1, with 8 bases matching TRBD2. The CDR3 is 15 residues long. The trim removed 0 bases at V and 3 bases at J, leaving 2 bases unmatched. From germline, CDR1 is SGDLS and CDR2 YYNGEE. In DNA form, the CDR3 reads TGTGCCAGCAGCGTAGACGGGAGGGACTACAATGAGCAGTTCTTC. This codes for CASSVDGRDYNEQFF.

The chain uses TRBV5-6 and TRBJ2-5, with D tentatively TRBD1 (7 bases). V shed 7 bases and J shed 2 bases, with 18 bases lying between them. There are 15 residues in the CDR3. Germline assignment: CDR1 SGHDT and CDR2 YYEEEE. Here the CDR3 reads CASSGGGAWQETQYF. As DNA, the CDR3 is TGTGCCAGCTCCGGAGGGGGCGCGTGGCAAGAGACCCAGTACTTC.

In the case of this clone: Other DNA sequences in the sample encode the same CDR3. The V gene is TRBV4-3, the J gene TRBJ1-1; no clear D gene. CDR1 and CDR2 (germline): LGHNA, YSLEER. The V gene lost 2 bases and the J gene lost 2 bases, with 6 bases spanning the gap. CDR3 length: 13 amino acids. Here the CDR3 DNA reads TGCGCCAGCAGCCAAACTGGTAACACTGAAGCTTTCTTT. This gives the protein CASSQTGNTEAFF.

The rearrangement links TRBV5-4 to TRBJ1-2, with D unresolved. The germline gives CDR1 SGHNT, CDR2 YYREEE (reference sequence). V was cut by 4 bases and J by 5 bases, with 12 bases left in between. The CDR3 has 13 residues. The CDR3 spells CASSPQRSYGYTF. The CDR3 region has the DNA TGTGCCAGCAGCCCGCAGAGGTCTTATGGCTACACCTTC. Full variable domain (remainder filled in from reference TRBV5-4 and TRBJ1-2): ETGVTQSPTHLIKTRGQQVTLRCSSQSGHNTVSWYQQALGQGPQFIFQYYREEENGRGNFPPRFSGLQFPNYSSELNVNALELDDSALYLCASSPQRSYGYTFGSGTRLTVV.

The genes are TRBV24-1 and TRBJ2-2, with D perhaps matching TRBD1 (6 bases). V shed 0 bases and J shed 7 bases, with 8 bases lying between them. Germline V gene sequence: CDR1 KGHDR, CDR2 SFDVKD. CDR3 size: 14 residues. CDR3 amino acids: CATSDLGGGGELFF. The CDR3 DNA reads as TGTGCCACCAGTGATTTGGGGGGCGGCGGGGAGCTGTTTTTT.

The rearrangement uses TRBV4-3 and TRBJ1-1, with D unresolved. Deletions cut 0 bases from V and 2 bases from J, with 7 bases between. Germline CDR1 and CDR2: LGHNA and YSLEER. This CDR3 has 14 amino acids. The CDR3 protein is CASSQDRPNTEAFF. As DNA, the CDR3 is TGCGCCAGCAGCCAAGACAGACCTAACACTGAAGCTTTCTTT.